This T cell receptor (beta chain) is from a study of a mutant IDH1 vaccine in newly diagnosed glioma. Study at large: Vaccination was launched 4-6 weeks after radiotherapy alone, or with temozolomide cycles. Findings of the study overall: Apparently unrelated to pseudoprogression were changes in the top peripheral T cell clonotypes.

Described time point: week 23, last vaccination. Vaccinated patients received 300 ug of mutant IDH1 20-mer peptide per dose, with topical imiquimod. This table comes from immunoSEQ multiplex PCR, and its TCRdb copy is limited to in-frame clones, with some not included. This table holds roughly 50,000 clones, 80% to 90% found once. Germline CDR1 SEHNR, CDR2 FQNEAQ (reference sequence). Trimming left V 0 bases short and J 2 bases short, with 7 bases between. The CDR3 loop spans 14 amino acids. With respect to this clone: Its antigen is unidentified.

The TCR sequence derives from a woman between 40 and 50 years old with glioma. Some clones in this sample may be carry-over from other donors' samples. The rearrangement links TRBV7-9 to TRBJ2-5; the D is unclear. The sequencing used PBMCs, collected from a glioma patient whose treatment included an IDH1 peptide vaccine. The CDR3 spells CASSLAGLQETQYF. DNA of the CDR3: TGTGCCAGCAGCTTAGCCGGCCTACAAGAGACCCAGTACTTC.